These 32 T cell receptor beta chains were sequenced from one sample in a study of T cells in Graves' hyperthyroidism and ophthalmopathy. TCR beta CDR3 sequences were amplified from RNA transcripts. The TCR CDR3 first-round RT-PCR relied on the HTBI primer set. TCRdb analysed the multiplex PCR reads with MiXCR anew, one entry per CDR3 protein. The data show fewer than 200,000 distinct CDR3 sequences, approximately 15% seen once. Material for sequencing was blood. Receptor source: a woman aged 45-65 years with Graves' hyperthyroidism.

In this sample, this clonotype turned up once. This chain connects TRBV20-1 to TRBJ2-1; D perhaps matches TRBD2 (6 bases). Per the germline V gene, CDR1 is DFQATT and CDR2 is SNEGSKA (reference sequence). V lost 6 bases and J 0 bases, leaving 12 bases between the germline ends. The CDR3 has 14 amino acids. CDR3 sequence reads: CSARLASSYNEQFF. The DNA for the CDR3 is TGCAGTGCGCGGCTAGCGAGCTCCTACAATGAGCAGTTCTTC.

This clonotype came up many times. The CDR3 coding sequence is TGCAGCGTTGCGGGACTAGCGGGCTCTATAGGGGCTGAGCAGTTCTTC. It translates to CSVAGLAGSIGAEQFF. The V and J genes are TRBV29-1 and TRBJ2-1; TRBD2 agrees at 12 bases. Germline CDR1 is SQVTM and CDR2 is ANQGSEA. V gave up 4 bases and J gave up 9 bases; unmatched junction bases: 13. CDR3 length equals 16 residues.

In this sample, this clonotype turned up many times. V usage is TRBV28 and J usage is TRBJ1-1, with D uncertain. V shed 5 bases and J shed 5 bases, with 27 bases lying between them. Germline assignment: CDR1 MDHEN and CDR2 SYDVKM. This CDR3 has 18 amino acids. In DNA, the CDR3 is TGTGCCAGCAGTATACGGGCCAGACTCAACTATAATTTGACTGAAGCTTTCTTT. Its protein is CASSIRARLNYNLTEAFF.

This clonotype was recorded many times. CDR3 residues: CASSQGHLLATNEKLFF. The CDR3 DNA reads as TGTGCCAGCAGCCAAGGACACCTACTCGCAACTAATGAAAAACTGTTTTTT. The chain is built from TRBV14 and TRBJ1-4; D gene unclear. This CDR3 is built from 17 residues. The V end was cut by 1 base, the J end by 0 bases, with 12 bases between. CDR1 and CDR2 (germline): SGHDN, FVKESK.

This clonotype appeared many times. CDR3: CASSLTAGELFF. CDR3 nucleotide sequence: TGTGCCAGCAGTTTAACGGCCGGGGAGCTGTTTTTT. The gene calls are TRBV27 and TRBJ2-2; D gene uncertain. The ends were cut back, 2 bases at V and 6 bases at J, with 4 bases in the middle. The CDR3 totals 12 residues. Germline loops: CDR1 MNHEY, CDR2 SMNVEV (reference sequence).

CDR3 nucleotides: TGCGCCAGCAGCCAAGATTGGAGGACAGGCTACGAGCAGTACTTC. Encoded protein: CASSQDWRTGYEQYF. The genes are TRBV4-3 and TRBJ2-7; 7 bases fit TRBD1. Looked up from germline, CDR1 is LGHNA and CDR2 is YSLEER. The CDR3 extends over 15 amino acids. J was trimmed by 3 bases and V by 0 bases; bases with no gene match: 5.

This clonotype occurred many times. The chain joins TRBV28 to TRBJ2-3; D gene unclear. The CDR3 is made up of 17 amino acids. In germline, CDR1 is MDHEN, CDR2 SYDVKM. Trimming stripped 4 bases from V and 0 bases from J, with 17 bases between. CDR3 residues: CASSSMNEAASTDTQYF. As DNA, the CDR3 is TGTGCCAGCAGTTCTATGAACGAGGCGGCTAGCACAGATACGCAGTATTTT.

This rearrangement joins TRBV6-4 to TRBJ2-1; 10 bases agree with TRBD1. CDR3 length: 15 amino acids. J was trimmed by 1 base and V by 3 bases; bases with no gene match: 0. Germline V gene data show CDR1 as MRHNA and CDR2 as SNTAGT. The DNA of the CDR3 is TGTGCCAGCAGTGAGGACAGGGGGTCCTACAATGAGCAGTTCTTC. It codes for CASSEDRGSYNEQFF.

This clonotype came up a few times. For the CDR3, the DNA is TGTGCCAGCAGCTTAGCGGGGGGGAACACAGATACGCAGTATTTT. Protein: CASSLAGGNTDTQYF. This chain uses TRBV7-9 with TRBJ2-3; TRBD2 matches at 7 bases. The CDR3 runs 15 residues. V shed 0 bases, J shed 2 bases, and the junction held 2 bases outside the gene matches. Germline assignment: CDR1 SEHNR and CDR2 FQNEAQ (reference sequence). Looking up the rest from reference TRBV7-9 and TRBJ2-3 gives the full variable domain: DTGVSQNPRHKITKRGQNVTFRCDPISEHNRLYWYRQTLGQGPEFLTYFQNEAQLEKSRLLSDRFSAERPKGSFSTLEIQRTEQGDSAMYLCASSLAGGNTDTQYFGPGTRLTVL.

This clonotype was counted ten times or more. The CDR3 DNA follows: TGTGCCATCAGTGAGTCCGGAGCAGCCCTCGGGGTCGAGCAGTACTTC. Translating it yields CAISESGAALGVEQYF. This chain links TRBV10-3 with TRBJ2-7, with D maybe TRBD2 (5 bases). Germline V gene sequence: CDR1 ENHRY, CDR2 SYGVKD. V dropped 0 bases and J dropped 6 bases, with 18 bases sitting between them. This CDR3 spans 16 amino acids.

This clonotype was detected ten times or more. J is TRBJ2-1 and V is TRBV9; D is undetermined. The ends were cut back, 0 bases at V and 0 bases at J, with 4 bases in the middle. Germline CDR1 and CDR2: SGDLS and YYNGEE. This CDR3 comprises 14 residues. The DNA for the CDR3 is TGTGCCAGCAGCGTAGTTAGCTCCTACAATGAGCAGTTCTTC. Protein sequence: CASSVVSSYNEQFF.

This clonotype has ten or more counts. This chain uses TRBV7-9 with TRBJ2-1, with D possibly matching TRBD1 (6 bases). CDR3 length: 16 residues. The V gene lost 3 bases and the J gene lost 5 bases, with 17 bases spanning the gap. Germline CDR1 and CDR2: SEHNR and FQNEAQ (reference sequence). This CDR3 is CASSFHSTGPDNEQFF. In DNA, the CDR3 is TGTGCCAGCAGCTTTCATAGCACAGGGCCCGACAATGAGCAGTTCTTC. The entire variable domain, with the rest obtained from reference TRBV7-9 and TRBJ2-1, is as follows: DTGVSQNPRHKITKRGQNVTFRCDPISEHNRLYWYRQTLGQGPEFLTYFQNEAQLEKSRLLSDRFSAERPKGSFSTLEIQRTEQGDSAMYLCASSFHSTGPDNEQFFGPGTRLTVL.

Written as DNA, the CDR3 is TGTGCCAGCAGCTTGGCAACGGGACATAATTCACCCCTCCACTTT. This encodes CASSLATGHNSPLHF. This rearrangement joins TRBV5-6 to TRBJ1-6, with a weak D call TRBD1 (5 bases). CDR1 is SGHDT, CDR2 YYEEEE, per germline. The CDR3 is 15 residues long. V lost 0 bases, J lost 5 bases, and 9 bases lay in between.

This clonotype came up many times. The rearrangement links TRBV2 to TRBJ2-2; tentative D call: TRBD2 (6 bases). Germline V gene sequence: CDR1 SNHLY, CDR2 FYNNEI. This CDR3 region has 14 residues. The V and J ends lost 6 bases and 7 bases respectively, with 15 bases between them. CDR3 nucleotide sequence: TGTGCCAGCAGAGGCTGGGTGGAGGGCGGGGAGCTGTTTTTT. This sequence encodes CASRGWVEGGELFF.

This clonotype was counted many times. The rearrangement links TRBV12-3 or TRBV12-4 to TRBJ2-2; D is perhaps TRBD1 or TRBD2 (6 bases each). This CDR3 is built from 15 residues. Trimming took off 5 bases at V and 5 bases at J, with 15 bases between the two ends. The CDR3 loop is CASSNKGGRTGELFF. The CDR3 DNA reads as TGTGCCAGCAGTAATAAGGGGGGCCGGACCGGGGAGCTGTTTTTT.

The count of this clonotype is one. The chain carries TRBV28 and TRBJ2-1, with 10 bases identical to TRBD1. The germline gives CDR1 MDHEN, CDR2 SYDVKM. The CDR3 is made up of 16 amino acids. Unmatched junction bases numbered 12, after V lost 5 bases and J lost 8 bases. The CDR3 nucleotides read TGTGCCAGCAGTCTTTATACCGGGACAGGGGTGGATGAGCAGTTCTTC. Its protein is CASSLYTGTGVDEQFF.

The genes are TRBV6-2 or TRBV6-3 and TRBJ2-6, with D possibly matching TRBD1 (5 bases). Trimming stripped 2 bases from V and 5 bases from J, with 16 bases between. CDR3 length equals 17 residues. Germline CDR1 and CDR2: MNHEY and SVGEGT. CDR3 DNA: TGTGCCAGCAGTTACGGGCGGCAGGGCCTGAGGGCCAACGTCCTGACTTTC. Translating gives CASSYGRQGLRANVLTF.

This clonotype was seen many times. The chain carries TRBV6-5 and TRBJ2-1; possibly TRBD1 or TRBD2 for D (5 bases each). This CDR3 has 17 amino acids. The V gene lost 0 bases and the J gene lost 4 bases, with 16 bases spanning the gap. From germline, CDR1 is MNHEY and CDR2 SVGAGI. The CDR3 sequence is CASSYSDRWGSYNEQFF. CDR3 sequence (DNA): TGTGCCAGCAGTTACTCGGATAGGTGGGGGTCATACAATGAGCAGTTCTTC.

The CDR3 DNA follows: TGTGCCAGTAGTATCCAGGGACAGGGGTTGTACAAAAACATTCAGTACTTC. It yields the protein CASSIQGQGLYKNIQYF. V is TRBV19 and J is TRBJ2-4; 10 bases match TRBD1. Germline lookup yields CDR1 LNHDA and CDR2 SQIVND (reference sequence). The CDR3 is 17 amino acids. With V trimmed by 3 bases and J by 3 bases, 8 bases remained unmatched.

This clonotype was seen many times. The chain carries TRBV5-1 and TRBJ2-3; D perhaps matches TRBD1 (6 bases). Trimming took 2 bases from V and 4 from J, leaving 14 bases between them. This CDR3 contains 15 residues. The germline V gene has CDR1 SGHRS and CDR2 YFSETQ. The CDR3 here is CASSLRGTTSDTQYF. CDR3 nucleotides: TGCGCCAGCAGCTTAAGGGGGACAACTTCAGATACGCAGTATTTT. Full variable domain (remainder filled in from reference TRBV5-1 and TRBJ2-3): KAGVTQTPRYLIKTRGQQVTLSCSPISGHRSVSWYQQTPGQGLQFLFEYFSETQRNKGNFPGRFSGRQFSNSRSEMNVSTLELGDSALYLCASSLRGTTSDTQYFGPGTRLTVL.

This clonotype was counted many times. V and J are TRBV18 and TRBJ2-7; 7 bases line up with TRBD2. The V gene end was trimmed by 5 bases and the J gene end by 6 bases; junction bases not matched to a gene: 7. From germline, CDR1 is KGHSH and CDR2 LQKENI. There are 13 residues in the CDR3. CDR3 sequence reads: CASSTLGEGEQYF. The CDR3 DNA reads TGTGCCAGCTCAACGCTTGGGGAGGGCGAGCAGTACTTC.

This clonotype is hyperexpanded within its sample. This chain links TRBV15 with TRBJ2-3; 12 nucleotides align to TRBD2. Germline CDR1 and CDR2: LNHNV and YYDKDF (reference sequence). This CDR3 comprises 18 residues. The V segment lost 0 bases and the J segment 5 bases; nucleotides outside the gene matches: 9. CDR3 bases: TGTGCCACCAGCAGAGATACTCTAGCGGGGGGGTCAGGAGATACGCAGTATTTT. It translates to CATSRDTLAGGSGDTQYF.

This clonotype was detected ten times or more. The chain couples TRBV5-1 to TRBJ2-2; 10 bases map to TRBD1. V was pared by 10 bases and J by 4 bases, with 4 bases of the junction left unmatched. There are 13 residues in the CDR3. CDR1 is SGHRS, CDR2 YFSETQ, per germline. As DNA, the CDR3 is TGCGCCTCCGGGACAGGGGTCACCGGGGAGCTGTTTTTT. It yields the protein CASGTGVTGELFF.

This clonotype has a count of ten or more. Written as DNA, the CDR3 is TGCAGTGCGTCCGGGACAGTAGGTCAGCCCCAGCATTTT. Protein sequence: CSASGTVGQPQHF. This chain joins TRBV20-1 and TRBJ1-5, with TRBD1 identical over 7 bases. CDR1 is DFQATT and CDR2 is SNEGSKA in the germline V gene (reference sequence). The CDR3 runs to 13 residues. V dropped 6 bases and J dropped 6; count of bases not matched to a gene: 8.

This clonotype was recorded at least ten times. This chain links TRBV6-1 with TRBJ1-2; D is possibly TRBD1 (5 bases). Germline V gene lookup returns CDR1 MNHNS and CDR2 SASEGT. This CDR3 has 13 amino acids. The V and J ends lost 10 bases and 6 bases respectively, with 18 bases between them. CDR3 protein: CATRSRGSNGYTF. As DNA, the CDR3 is TGTGCCACCCGCTCGCGGGGCTCCAATGGCTACACCTTC.

This clonotype was picked up many times. The chain joins TRBV11-3 to TRBJ2-3, with D perhaps matching TRBD1 or TRBD2 (6 bases each). The CDR3 is 14 amino acids. From germline, CDR1 is SGHNT and CDR2 YENEEA. Trimming left V 2 bases short and J 5 bases short, with 11 bases between. In DNA, the CDR3 is TGTGCCAGCAGCTTACAGGGGAGGCAAGATACGCAGTATTTT. As protein: CASSLQGRQDTQYF.

This clonotype has at least ten counts. The chain links TRBV6-5 to TRBJ1-5; D remains unclear. The CDR3 has 17 residues. The V gene's germline CDR1 is MNHEY and CDR2 SVGAGI. Deletions cut 0 bases from V and 3 bases from J, with 15 bases between. The CDR3 loop reads CASSYSGIGGLNQPQHF. Here the CDR3 DNA reads TGTGCCAGCAGTTACTCTGGAATCGGAGGTCTCAATCAGCCCCAGCATTTT.

This clonotype appeared many times. This chain connects TRBV2 to TRBJ1-2; 7 bases are a match to TRBD1. Germline assignment: CDR1 SNHLY and CDR2 FYNNEI. Trimming took 6 bases from V and 10 from J; bases not matched to a gene: 2. The CDR3 loop spans 10 amino acids. The CDR3 DNA sequence: TGTGCCAGCAGGGGACAGATCTACACCTTC. Translating it yields CASRGQIYTF.

The sample holds many counts of this clonotype. The chain is built from TRBV7-2 and TRBJ2-7; perhaps TRBD1 as D (5 bases). Germline CDR1 and CDR2: SGHTA and FQGNSA. V lost 5 bases and J 3 bases, leaving 14 bases between the germline ends. The CDR3 runs to 14 residues. The CDR3 nucleotides read TGTGCCAGCAGCACAAATCAGGGAATCTACGAGCAGTACTTC. The encoded protein is CASSTNQGIYEQYF.

This clonotype has a count of ten or more. The J gene is TRBJ2-7, the V gene TRBV28; possibly TRBD1 for D (6 bases). The CDR3 contains 14 residues. CDR1 is MDHEN and CDR2 is SYDVKM in the germline V gene. V gave up 8 bases and J gave up 2 bases, with 16 bases separating them. The CDR3 loop is CASLRGTTPYEQYF. The DNA of the CDR3 is TGTGCCAGCCTCAGGGGCACTACTCCCTACGAGCAGTACTTC.

This clonotype was counted at least ten times. DNA of the CDR3: TGTGCCAGCAGTCCAACAGGATACTCTGGAAACACCATATATTTT. Translating gives CASSPTGYSGNTIYF. The chain carries TRBV6-1 and TRBJ1-3; D perhaps matches TRBD1 (5 bases). V lost 5 bases to trimming and J lost 0 bases, with 11 bases between them. CDR3 length: 15 residues. CDR1 is MNHNS and CDR2 is SASEGT in the germline V gene.

This clonotype occurred many times. J is TRBJ1-1 and V is TRBV18; D ambiguous. The germline gives CDR1 KGHSH, CDR2 LQKENI. Trimming removed 3 bases from V and 6 bases from J, with 17 bases in between. The CDR3 consists of 15 residues. The CDR3 DNA sequence: TGTGCCAGCTCACCGTCGGTTGGCCAAGCGCCTGAAGCTTTCTTT. Amino acids: CASSPSVGQAPEAFF.